This T cell receptor (beta chain) was retrieved from a study of quantifying T cell responses using KT2 cells. Turning to the study itself: Reverse transcription used primers in the TCR alpha and beta constant regions. Under optimum conditions, T4 ligation efficiency was estimated at more than 8.5%.

Germline assignment: CDR1 SGHRS and CDR2 YFSETQ. Trimming took off 4 bases at V and 4 bases at J, with 14 bases between the two ends. CDR3 length equals 14 residues. Each cDNA got a UMI-containing oligo ligated at its 3' end. The first PCR ran about 4 cycles with an equimolar RC1.1 and RC1.2 beta primer mix. Each CDR3 protein is one row after TCRdb ran MiXCR on the UMI-ligation and nested PCR reads. The data hold around 56,000 distinct CDR3 sequences, with 12% observed a single time. KT2, a clone with a known TCR, was spiked into unfractionated PBMC. This clonotype has a handful of counts. The chain carries TRBV5-1 and TRBJ1-2; weak D call: TRBD1 (6 bases). The receptor's source is a human donor. Sequenced input: PBMCs spiked with cells of the T cell clone KT2. This CDR3 is CASSPQGDRYGYTF. For the CDR3, the DNA is TGCGCCAGCAGCCCACAGGGCGACCGCTATGGCTACACCTTC.